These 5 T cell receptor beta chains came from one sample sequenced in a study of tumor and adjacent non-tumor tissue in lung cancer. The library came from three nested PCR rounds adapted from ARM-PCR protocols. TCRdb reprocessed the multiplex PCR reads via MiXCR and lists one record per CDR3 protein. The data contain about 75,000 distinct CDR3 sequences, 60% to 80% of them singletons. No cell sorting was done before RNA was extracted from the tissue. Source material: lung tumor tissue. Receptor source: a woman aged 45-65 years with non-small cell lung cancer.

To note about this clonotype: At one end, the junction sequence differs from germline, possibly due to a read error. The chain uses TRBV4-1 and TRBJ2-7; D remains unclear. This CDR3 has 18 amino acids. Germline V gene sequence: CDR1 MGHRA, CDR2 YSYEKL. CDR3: CASSPFPETYRASYERYF. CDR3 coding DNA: TGCGCCAGCAGCCCCTTCCCCGAAACATATAGAGCTTCGTATGAGCGGTACTTC.

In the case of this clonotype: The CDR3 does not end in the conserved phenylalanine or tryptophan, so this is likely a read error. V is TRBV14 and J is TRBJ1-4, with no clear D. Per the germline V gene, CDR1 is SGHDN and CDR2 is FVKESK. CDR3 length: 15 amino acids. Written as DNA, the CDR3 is TGTGCTAGCAGTCAAGAGGAAGGGAAAGGGGAAAAACTGTTTTAT. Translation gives CASSQEEGKGEKLFY.

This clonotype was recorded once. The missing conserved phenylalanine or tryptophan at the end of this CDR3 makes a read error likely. CDR3 residues: CASITGRRNQPQHS. CDR3 sequence (DNA): TGTGCCAGCATTACGGGGCGACGGAATCAGCCCCAGCATTCT. The chain employs TRBV11-2 and TRBJ1-5; tentative D call: TRBD1 (5 bases). The CDR3 consists of 14 residues. CDR1 is SGHAT and CDR2 is FQNNGV in the germline V gene. The ends were cut back, 7 bases at V and 4 bases at J, with 14 bases in the middle.

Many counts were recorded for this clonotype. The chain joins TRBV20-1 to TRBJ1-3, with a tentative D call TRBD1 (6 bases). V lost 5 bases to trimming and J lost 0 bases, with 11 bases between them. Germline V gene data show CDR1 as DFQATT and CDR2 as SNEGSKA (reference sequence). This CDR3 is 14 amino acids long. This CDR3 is CSAATGTSGNTIYF. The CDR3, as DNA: TGCAGTGCTGCCACAGGGACCTCTGGAAACACCATATATTTT.

CDR3 sequence reads: CARRLGQGTGYGYTF. The CDR3 coding sequence is TGTGCCAGGAGGCTAGGGCAGGGGACCGGCTATGGCTACACCTTC. This sequence joins TRBV6-1 and TRBJ1-2; tentative D call: TRBD1 (6 bases). This CDR3 is 15 amino acids long. Germline loops: CDR1 MNHNS, CDR2 SASEGT. V lost 9 bases to trimming and J lost 4 bases, with 21 bases between them.